The clone carrying this TCR beta chain has a handful of counts. Its target is not known. From germline, CDR1 is MGHRA and CDR2 YSYEKL. V lost 1 base and J lost 4; bases outside the gene matches: 7. The CDR3 loop spans 16 amino acids. The record originates from a study of vaccination and CD4 T cells after COVID-19. Study as a whole: The cells were exposed to overlapping spike peptides originating from SARS-CoV-2, HCoV-NL63, HCoV-OC43 and HCoV-229E for stimulation.

Time point given: late sampling 161 to 241 days after vaccination in three convalescent patients. As to treatment: approximately nine-day PBMC culture with coronavirus spike peptide pools or control peptides (ViraFEST assay). An Oncomine TCR Beta short-read assay was used to sequence the DNA from cultured CD4+ T cells. The genomic DNA was obtained from cultured CD4+ T cells by extraction with the QIAamp micro DNA kit. TCRdb ran MiXCR on the PCR reads and lists one entry per CDR3 protein. Altogether around 20,000 distinct CDR3 sequences are present, 35% to 40% being singletons, with the ten largest covering about 27%.

The sequence was obtained from a human donor who had recovered from COVID-19. Sequenced material: CD4+ T cells from blood, cultured in vitro, taken about 7 months after SARS-CoV-2 vaccination. V is TRBV4-1 and J is TRBJ2-5, with TRBD2 matching over 9 bases. Here the CDR3 reads CASSQAPSGVAETQYF. For the CDR3, the DNA is TGCGCCAGCAGCCAAGCTCCTAGCGGGGTCGCAGAGACCCAGTACTTC.